This T cell receptor beta chain is drawn from a study of cytomegalovirus exposure and HLA in healthy donors. Study summary: HLA-typed donors were the source of approximately 86 million unique TCRs held in an early data release.

Study observations and caveats: Earlier analysis looked at TCR beta V segments, and most were productive about 87% or about 30% of the time. By a later analysis, the bulk of CMV-associated TCR beta chains appeared HLA-restricted. Among TCR sequences, most were rare, though some public TCRs appeared in many donors.

The PCR had 60 Vbeta and 13 Jbeta primers. Method: immunoSEQ multiplex PCR; TCRdb's copy keeps in-frame clones and lacks some. The repertoire holds approximately 190,000 clones, with approximately 90% as singletons. Notes on this clone: Its antigen is unidentified. Germline is not matched at one junction end, which may reflect a read error.

The clonotype originates from a boy aged 2-9 years in good health and CMV-seronegative. Sequencing was done on a sample of PBMCs.

The CDR3 reads CSSSLGGLEQYF. For the CDR3, the DNA is TGTTCCAGCAGCTTGGGGGGACTCGAGCAGTACTTC. The chain joins TRBV7-9 to TRBJ2-7; TRBD2 might be the D (6 bases). Germline V CDR1 and CDR2: SEHNR, FQNEAQ (reference sequence). The CDR3 has 12 amino acids. The full variable domain, in which reference TRBV7-9 and TRBJ2-7 provide the parts outside the CDR3, is DTGVSQNPRHKITKRGQNVTFRCDPISEHNRLYWYRQTLGQGPEFLTYFQNEAQLEKSRLLSDRFSAERPKGSFSTLEIQRTEQGDSAMYLCSSSLGGLEQYFGPGTRLTVT.